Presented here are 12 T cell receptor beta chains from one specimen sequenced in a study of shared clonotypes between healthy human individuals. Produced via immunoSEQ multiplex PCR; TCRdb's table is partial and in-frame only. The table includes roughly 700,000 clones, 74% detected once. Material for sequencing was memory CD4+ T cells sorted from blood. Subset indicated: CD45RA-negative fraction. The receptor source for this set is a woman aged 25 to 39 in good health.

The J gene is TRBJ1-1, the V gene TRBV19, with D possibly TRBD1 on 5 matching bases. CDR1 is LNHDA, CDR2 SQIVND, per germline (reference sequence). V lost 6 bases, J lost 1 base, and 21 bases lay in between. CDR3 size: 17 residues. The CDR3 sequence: CASRGPLGGRKNTEAFF. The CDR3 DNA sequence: TGTGCCAGTAGAGGCCCACTGGGGGGGAGGAAGAACACTGAAGCTTTCTTT.

The CDR3, as DNA: TGTGCCAGTAGTATTTTTGCAGGGGGCTATGGCTACACCTTC. Protein sequence: CASSIFAGGYGYTF. The genes are TRBV19 and TRBJ1-2, with 7 bases aligning to TRBD1. V shed 3 bases and J 4 bases; nucleotides not matched to a gene: 5. The germline V gene encodes CDR1 LNHDA and CDR2 SQIVND (reference sequence). CDR3 length: 14 amino acids.

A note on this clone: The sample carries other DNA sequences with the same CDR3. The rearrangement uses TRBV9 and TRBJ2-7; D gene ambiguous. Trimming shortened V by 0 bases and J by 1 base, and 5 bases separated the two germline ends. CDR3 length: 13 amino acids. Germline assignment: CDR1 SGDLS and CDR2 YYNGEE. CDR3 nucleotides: TGTGCCAGCAGCGTAGCCCCGTCCTACGAGCAGTACTTC. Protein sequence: CASSVAPSYEQYF.

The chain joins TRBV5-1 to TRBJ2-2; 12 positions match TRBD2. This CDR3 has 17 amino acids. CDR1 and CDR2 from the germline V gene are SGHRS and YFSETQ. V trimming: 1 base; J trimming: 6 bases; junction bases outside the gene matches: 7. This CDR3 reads CASSLSGRLAGAGELFF. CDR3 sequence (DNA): TGCGCCAGCAGCTTGTCCGGTCGACTAGCGGGAGCCGGGGAGCTGTTTTTT.

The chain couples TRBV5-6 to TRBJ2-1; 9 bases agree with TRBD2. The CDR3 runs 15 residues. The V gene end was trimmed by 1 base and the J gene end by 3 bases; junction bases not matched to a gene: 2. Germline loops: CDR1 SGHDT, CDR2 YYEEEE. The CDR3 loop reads CASSLLAGDYNEQFF. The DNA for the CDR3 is TGTGCCAGCAGCTTGTTAGCGGGAGACTACAATGAGCAGTTCTTC.

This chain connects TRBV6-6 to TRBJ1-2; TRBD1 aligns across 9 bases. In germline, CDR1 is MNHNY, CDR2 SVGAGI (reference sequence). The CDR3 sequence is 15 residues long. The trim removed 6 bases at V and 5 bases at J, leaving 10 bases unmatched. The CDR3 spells CASRHPDRGEYGYTF. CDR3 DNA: TGTGCCAGCAGGCACCCCGACAGGGGGGAGTATGGCTACACCTTC.

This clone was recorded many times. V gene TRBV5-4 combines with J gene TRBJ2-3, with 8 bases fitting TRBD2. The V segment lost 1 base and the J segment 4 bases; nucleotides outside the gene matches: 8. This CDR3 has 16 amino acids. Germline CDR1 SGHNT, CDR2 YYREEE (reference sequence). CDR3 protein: CASSLWREVGADTQYF. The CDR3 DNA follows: TGTGCCAGCAGCTTGTGGCGGGAGGTTGGTGCAGATACGCAGTATTTT. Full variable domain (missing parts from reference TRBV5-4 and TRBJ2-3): ETGVTQSPTHLIKTRGQQVTLRCSSQSGHNTVSWYQQALGQGPQFIFQYYREEENGRGNFPPRFSGLQFPNYSSELNVNALELDDSALYLCASSLWREVGADTQYFGPGTRLTVL.

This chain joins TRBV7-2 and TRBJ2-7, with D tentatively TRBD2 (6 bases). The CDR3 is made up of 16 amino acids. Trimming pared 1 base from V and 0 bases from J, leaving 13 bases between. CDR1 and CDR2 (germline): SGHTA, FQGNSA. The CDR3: CASSLVGGISSYEQYF. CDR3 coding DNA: TGTGCCAGCAGCTTAGTCGGCGGGATTAGCTCCTACGAGCAGTACTTC.

The CDR3 sequence is CSVEPTENTEAFF. CDR3 sequence (DNA): TGCAGCGTTGAACCGACAGAAAACACTGAAGCTTTCTTT. The V and J genes are TRBV29-1 and TRBJ1-1, with a tentative D call TRBD1 (5 bases). Germline V CDR1 and CDR2: SQVTM, ANQGSEA. This CDR3 contains 13 residues. Trimming removed 2 bases from V and 2 bases from J, with 9 bases in between.

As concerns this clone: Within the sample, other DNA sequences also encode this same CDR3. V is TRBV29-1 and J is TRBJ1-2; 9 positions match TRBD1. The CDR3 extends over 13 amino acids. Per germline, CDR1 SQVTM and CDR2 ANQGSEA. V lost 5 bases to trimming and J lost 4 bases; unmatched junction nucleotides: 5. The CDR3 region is CSVRDRDRYGYTF. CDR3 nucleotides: TGCAGCGTTAGGGACAGGGACCGCTATGGCTACACCTTC.

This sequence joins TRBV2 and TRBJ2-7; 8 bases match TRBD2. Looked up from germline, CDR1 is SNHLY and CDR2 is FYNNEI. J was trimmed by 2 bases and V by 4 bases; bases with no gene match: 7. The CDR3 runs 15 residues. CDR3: CASSVKGAGAYEQYF. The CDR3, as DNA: TGTGCCAGCAGTGTGAAGGGAGCGGGGGCCTACGAGCAGTACTTC.

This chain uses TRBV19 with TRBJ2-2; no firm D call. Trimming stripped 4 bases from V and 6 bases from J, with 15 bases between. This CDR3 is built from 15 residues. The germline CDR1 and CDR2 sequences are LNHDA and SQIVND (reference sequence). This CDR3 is CASSTFSGYSGELFF. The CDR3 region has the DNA TGTGCCAGTAGTACCTTCTCCGGATATTCCGGGGAGCTGTTTTTT. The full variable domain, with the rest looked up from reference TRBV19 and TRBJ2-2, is DGGITQSPKYLFRKEGQNVTLSCEQNLNHDAMYWYRQDPGQGLRLIYYSQIVNDFQKGDIAEGYSVSREKKESFPLTVTSAQKNPTAFYLCASSTFSGYSGELFFGEGSRLTVL.